This section outlines one T cell receptor beta chain sequence together with its context. Antigen specificity is unknown. V lost 7 bases to trimming and J lost 7 bases, with 14 bases between them. Germline V gene sequence: CDR1 SQVTM, CDR2 ANQGSEA. CDR3 length equals 12 residues. Donors ranged from about 6 to 90 years old and were healthy Caucasians in Russia. These data are taken from a study of blood T cells in healthy people across ages. Study results and limitations: CMV status of donors was unknown, possibly confounding expanded clonotype changes. Long-lived donors carried more naive CD4+ cells and greater diversity than aged donors.

Next came a second PCR, run for about 6 to 11 cycles, which used a sample-barcoded 5' primer along with a J-beta primer mix. TCRdb re-derived calls from the 5' RACE reads in MiXCR, one entry per CDR3 protein. The repertoire consists of approximately 670,000 distinct CDR3 sequences, with 40% to 45% occurring once and the leading ten covering 25% to 35%. The receptor's source is an elderly man in good health. The V and J genes are TRBV29-1 and TRBJ2-1; D tentatively fits TRBD1 or TRBD2 (5 bases each). Sequencing used blood. The DNA for the CDR3 is TGCAGCGGCCGTGGGGGAGAGAATGAGCAGTTCTTC. Its translation: CSGRGGENEQFF.